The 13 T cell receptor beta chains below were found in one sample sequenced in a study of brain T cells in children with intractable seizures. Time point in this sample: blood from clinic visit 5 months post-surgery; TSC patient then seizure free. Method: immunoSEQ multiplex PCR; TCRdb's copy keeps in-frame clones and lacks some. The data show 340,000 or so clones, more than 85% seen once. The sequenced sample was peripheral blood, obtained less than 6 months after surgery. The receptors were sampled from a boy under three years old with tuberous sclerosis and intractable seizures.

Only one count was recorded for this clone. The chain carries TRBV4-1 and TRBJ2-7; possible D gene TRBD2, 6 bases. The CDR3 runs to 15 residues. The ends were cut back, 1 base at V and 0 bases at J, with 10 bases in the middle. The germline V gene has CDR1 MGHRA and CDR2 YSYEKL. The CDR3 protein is CASSQGLAISYEQYF. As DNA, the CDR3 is TGCGCCAGCAGCCAAGGCCTAGCGATCTCCTACGAGCAGTACTTC.

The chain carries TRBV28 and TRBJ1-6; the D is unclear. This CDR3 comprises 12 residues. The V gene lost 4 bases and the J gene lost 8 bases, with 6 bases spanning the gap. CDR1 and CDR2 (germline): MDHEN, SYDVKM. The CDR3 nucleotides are TGTGCCAGCAGTTCCCCCTATTCACCCCTCCACTTT. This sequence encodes CASSSPYSPLHF.

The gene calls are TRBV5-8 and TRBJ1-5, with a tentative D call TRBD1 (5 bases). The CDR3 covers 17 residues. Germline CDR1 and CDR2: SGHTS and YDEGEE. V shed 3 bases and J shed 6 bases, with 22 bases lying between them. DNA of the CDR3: TGTGCCAGCAGCTCCACGAAAAGCGCCGCCAGGGTTCAGCCCCAGCATTTT. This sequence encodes CASSSTKSAARVQPQHF.

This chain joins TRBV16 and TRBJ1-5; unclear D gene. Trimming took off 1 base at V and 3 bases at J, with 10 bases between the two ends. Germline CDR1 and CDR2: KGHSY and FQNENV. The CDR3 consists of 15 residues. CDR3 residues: CASSQFVVDNQPQHF. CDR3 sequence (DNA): TGTGCCAGCAGCCAATTTGTGGTTGACAATCAGCCCCAGCATTTT.

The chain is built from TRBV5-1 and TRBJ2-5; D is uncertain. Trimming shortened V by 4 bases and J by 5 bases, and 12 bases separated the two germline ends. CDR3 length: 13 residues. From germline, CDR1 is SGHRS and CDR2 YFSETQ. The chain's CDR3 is CASSRPLEETQYF. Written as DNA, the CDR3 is TGCGCCAGCAGCCGACCTCTCGAGGAGACCCAGTACTTC.

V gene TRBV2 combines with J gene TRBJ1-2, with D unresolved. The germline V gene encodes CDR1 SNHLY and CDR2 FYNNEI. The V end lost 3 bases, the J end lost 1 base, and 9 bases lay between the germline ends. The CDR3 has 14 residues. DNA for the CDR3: TGTGCCAGCAGTGAGGGAGGGTTTAACTATGGCTACACCTTC. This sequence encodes CASSEGGFNYGYTF.

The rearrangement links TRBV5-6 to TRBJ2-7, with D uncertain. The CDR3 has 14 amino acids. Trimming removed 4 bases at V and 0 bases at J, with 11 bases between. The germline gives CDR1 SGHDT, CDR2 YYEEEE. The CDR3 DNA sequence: TGTGCCAGCAGCCGTAGACATTCCTCCTACGAGCAGTACTTC. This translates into CASSRRHSSYEQYF.

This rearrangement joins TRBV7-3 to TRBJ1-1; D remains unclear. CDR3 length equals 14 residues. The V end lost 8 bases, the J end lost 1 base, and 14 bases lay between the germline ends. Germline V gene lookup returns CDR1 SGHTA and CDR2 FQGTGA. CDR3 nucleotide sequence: TGTGCCAGCTCCTTCGGGGTCGGGAACACTGAAGCTTTCTTT. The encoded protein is CASSFGVGNTEAFF. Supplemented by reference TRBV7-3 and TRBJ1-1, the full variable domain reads GAGVSQTPSNKVTEKGKYVELRCDPISGHTALYWYRQSLGQGPEFLIYFQGTGAADDSGLPNDRFFAVRPEGSVSTLKIQRTERGDSAVYLCASSFGVGNTEAFFGQGTRLTVV.

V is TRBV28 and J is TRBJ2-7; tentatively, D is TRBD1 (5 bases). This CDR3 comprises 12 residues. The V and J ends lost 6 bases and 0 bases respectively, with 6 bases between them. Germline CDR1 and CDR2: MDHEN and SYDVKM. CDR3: CASRDTSYEQYF. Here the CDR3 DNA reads TGTGCCAGCAGGGACACCTCCTACGAGCAGTACTTC.

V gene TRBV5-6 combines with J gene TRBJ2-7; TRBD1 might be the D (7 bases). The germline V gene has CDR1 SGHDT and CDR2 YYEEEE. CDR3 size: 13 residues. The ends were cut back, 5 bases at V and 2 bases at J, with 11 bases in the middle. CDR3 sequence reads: CASRAGTAYEQYF. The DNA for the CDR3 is TGTGCCAGCAGGGCGGGGACAGCCTACGAGCAGTACTTC.

CDR3 residues: CASSLASGQGKAFF. The CDR3 nucleotides are TGTGCCAGCAGCTTGGCCTCTGGGCAGGGCAAAGCTTTCTTT. J is TRBJ1-1 and V is TRBV5-6; tentatively, D is TRBD1 (5 bases). Trimming stripped 0 bases from V and 9 bases from J, with 15 bases between. This CDR3 contains 14 residues. From germline, CDR1 is SGHDT and CDR2 YYEEEE.

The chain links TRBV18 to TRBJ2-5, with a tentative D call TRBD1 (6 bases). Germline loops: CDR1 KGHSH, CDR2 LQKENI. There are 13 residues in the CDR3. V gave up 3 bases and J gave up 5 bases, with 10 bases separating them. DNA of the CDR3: TGTGCCAGCTCACCCGCAGGGGCGGAGACCCAGTACTTC. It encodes CASSPAGAETQYF.

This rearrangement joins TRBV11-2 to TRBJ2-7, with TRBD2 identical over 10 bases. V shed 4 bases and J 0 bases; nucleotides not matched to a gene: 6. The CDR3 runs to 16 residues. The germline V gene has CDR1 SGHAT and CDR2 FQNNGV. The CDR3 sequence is CASSSPSGRASYEQYF. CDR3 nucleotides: TGTGCCAGCAGCTCGCCCAGCGGGAGGGCCTCCTACGAGCAGTACTTC. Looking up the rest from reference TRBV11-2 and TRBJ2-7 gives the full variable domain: EAGVAQSPRYKIIEKRQSVAFWCNPISGHATLYWYQQILGQGPKLLIQFQNNGVVDDSQLPKDRFSAERLKGVDSTLKIQPAKLEDSAVYLCASSSPSGRASYEQYFGPGTRLTVT.